These 27 T cell receptor beta chains were all obtained from the same sample, sequenced in a study of blood T cells in healthy people across ages. Through a sample-barcoded 5' primer and a J-beta primer mix, a second PCR was run for roughly 6 to 11 cycles. Using its own MiXCR run on the 5' RACE reads, TCRdb lists one record per CDR3 protein. The table includes roughly 1.9 million distinct CDR3 sequences, around 42% detected once. Sequencing was done on a sample of blood. Receptors were obtained from a human donor in good health.

This clonotype was counted at least ten times. This sequence joins TRBV7-2 and TRBJ2-5; D remains unclear. The V end was cut by 5 bases, the J end by 0 bases, with 7 bases between. Germline V gene data show CDR1 as SGHTA and CDR2 as FQGNSA. The CDR3 runs 13 residues. CDR3 sequence: CASSTTYQETQYF. CDR3 DNA: TGTGCCAGCAGCACCACGTACCAAGAGACCCAGTACTTC.

V is TRBV28 and J is TRBJ2-7; 8 bases are a match to TRBD2. The CDR3 is 14 amino acids. J was trimmed by 3 bases and V by 6 bases; bases with no gene match: 7. CDR1 and CDR2 from the germline V gene are MDHEN and SYDVKM. CDR3 nucleotides: TGTGCCAGCAGGCCAGCGGGGGAATTCTACGAGCAGTACTTC. It yields the protein CASRPAGEFYEQYF.

The V and J genes are TRBV7-2 and TRBJ2-1, with TRBD2 matching over 8 bases. V trimming: 0 bases; J trimming: 8 bases; junction bases outside the gene matches: 12. The CDR3 is made up of 17 amino acids. Germline V lookup: CDR1 SGHTA, CDR2 FQGNSA. The CDR3 nucleotides are TGTGCCAGCAGCTTAGCCCCTAGTCGGGGGGGGCCGTATGAGCAGTTCTTC. It yields the protein CASSLAPSRGGPYEQFF.

The V call is TRBV10-3, the J call TRBJ1-1; 8 bases map to TRBD1. The CDR3 totals 13 residues. The junction had 8 bases not matched to a gene; V was cut back by 8 bases and J by 6 bases. The germline V gene encodes CDR1 ENHRY and CDR2 SYGVKD. The CDR3 sequence is CAIGDRKNAEAFF. In DNA form, the CDR3 reads TGTGCCATCGGGGACAGGAAAAACGCTGAAGCTTTCTTT.

The chain links TRBV11-2 to TRBJ2-1; D gene ambiguous. This CDR3 contains 15 residues. Germline V lookup: CDR1 SGHAT, CDR2 FQNNGV. The V gene lost 3 bases and the J gene lost 8 bases, with 17 bases spanning the gap. Here the CDR3 reads CASSFGAPGVDEQFF. The DNA of the CDR3 is TGTGCCAGCAGCTTTGGAGCCCCTGGGGTGGATGAGCAGTTCTTC.

The chain links TRBV5-6 to TRBJ2-1, with 9 nucleotides matching TRBD1. The V gene's germline CDR1 is SGHDT and CDR2 YYEEEE. Trimming removed 2 bases from V and 7 bases from J; junction bases left unmatched: 7. The CDR3 runs to 15 residues. The DNA for the CDR3 is TGTGCCAGCAGCTTCGATTACGACAGGGGGAATGAGCAGTTCTTC. As protein: CASSFDYDRGNEQFF.

This chain links TRBV28 with TRBJ1-5; 8 bases line up with TRBD1. From germline, CDR1 is MDHEN and CDR2 SYDVKM. CDR3 size: 16 residues. With V trimmed by 4 bases and J by 0 bases, 5 bases remained unmatched. The CDR3 is CASSSPGQDSNQPQHF. The CDR3 bases are TGTGCCAGCAGTTCGCCGGGACAGGATAGCAATCAGCCCCAGCATTTT.

This chain uses TRBV5-1 with TRBJ2-7; D ambiguous. This CDR3 region has 14 residues. CDR1 SGHRS and CDR2 YFSETQ come from the germline V gene. The V and J ends lost 3 bases and 2 bases respectively, with 12 bases between them. The CDR3 nucleotides read TGCGCCAGCAGCTGGGCCATGGCAGCCTACGAGCAGTACTTC. Amino acid sequence: CASSWAMAAYEQYF.

This clonotype occurred a few times. The chain joins TRBV4-1 to TRBJ2-6; D uncertain. Germline-derived CDR1 and CDR2 are MGHRA and YSYEKL. CDR3 length: 16 residues. The V end was cut by 1 base, the J end by 0 bases, with 7 bases between. The CDR3 here is CASSQVGFSGANVLTF. The CDR3 DNA is TGCGCCAGCAGCCAAGTAGGGTTCTCTGGGGCCAACGTCCTGACTTTC.

Only a few counts were recorded for this clonotype. This chain connects TRBV12-3 or TRBV12-4 to TRBJ1-6; D perhaps matches TRBD1 (5 bases). The CDR3 extends over 14 amino acids. Between the trimmed V and J ends, which lost 5 bases and 10 bases, there was a span of 15 bases. CDR3 DNA: TGTGCCAGCAGTGATACAGGCGCGAAATCACCCCTCCACTTT. Translation: CASSDTGAKSPLHF.

The chain couples TRBV12-3 or TRBV12-4 to TRBJ2-4; no definite D call. This CDR3 has 13 amino acids. Trimming removed 5 bases at V and 13 bases at J, with 18 bases between. In nucleotides, the CDR3 is TGTGCCAGCAGTCAAGAGCTACTCCTCAACCAGTACTTC. Translating gives CASSQELLLNQYF.

This clonotype was recorded at least ten times. CDR3 loop: CASSKGFNELETQYF. The CDR3 coding sequence is TGTGCCAGCAGCAAGGGCTTTAACGAGTTGGAGACCCAGTACTTC. The chain has TRBV6-2 or TRBV6-3 and TRBJ2-5, with D uncertain. The CDR3 sequence is 15 residues long. Trimming shortened V by 6 bases and J by 5 bases, and 19 bases separated the two germline ends. Germline V gene sequence: CDR1 MNHEY, CDR2 SVGEGT.

A few counts support this clonotype. The rearrangement joins TRBV7-3 to TRBJ2-7; a weak D match, TRBD1 (6 bases). Trimming pared 4 bases from V and 2 bases from J, leaving 12 bases between. CDR1 and CDR2 from the germline V gene are SGHTA and FQGTGA. This CDR3 region has 14 residues. The CDR3 nucleotides are TGTGCCAGCAGCTCTGGACAGTACCCCTACGAGCAGTACTTC. Its translation is CASSSGQYPYEQYF.

As concerns this clonotype: This may stem from a read error, because a much larger clone lies one nucleotide away. The chain couples TRBV7-2 to TRBJ2-5, with a weak D call TRBD2 (5 bases). Germline values: CDR1 SGHTA, CDR2 FQGNSA. The CDR3 contains 14 residues. In DNA, the CDR3 is TGTGCCGGCAGGCTAGCCCGGGGACAAGAGACCCAGTACTTC. The encoded protein is CAGRLARGQETQYF. The full variable domain, rest sourced from reference TRBV7-2 and TRBJ2-5, is GAGVSQSPSNKVTEKGKDVELRCDPISGHTALYWYRQSLGQGLEFLIYFQGNSAPDKSGLPSDRFSAERTGGSVSTLTIQRTQQEDSAVYLCAGRLARGQETQYFGPGTRLLVL.

The gene calls are TRBV5-1 and TRBJ2-5, with 8 bases aligning to TRBD1. The V gene end was trimmed by 3 bases and the J gene end by 0 bases; junction bases not matched to a gene: 7. CDR3 length: 16 amino acids. Germline CDR1 and CDR2: SGHRS and YFSETQ. Here the CDR3 DNA reads TGCGCCAGCAGCTATCCGGGACAGGCATACCAAGAGACCCAGTACTTC. Amino acids: CASSYPGQAYQETQYF.

In its sample, this clonotype was seen a few times. J is TRBJ2-5 and V is TRBV20-1; the D gene is possibly TRBD1 (6 bases). Germline V gene sequence: CDR1 DFQATT, CDR2 SNEGSKA (reference sequence). With 0 bases removed from V and 5 bases from J, the gap between germline ends came to 13 bases. The CDR3 runs 14 residues. CDR3 residues: CSARERVQGETQYF. CDR3 in DNA: TGCAGTGCTAGAGAGCGGGTCCAGGGGGAGACCCAGTACTTC.

The rearrangement links TRBV9 to TRBJ2-1; TRBD2 aligns across 11 bases. The CDR3 is made up of 16 amino acids. Germline values: CDR1 SGDLS, CDR2 YYNGEE. The J segment lost 2 bases and the V segment lost 3 bases, leaving 4 bases of the junction unmatched. The CDR3 region is CASSAEGLAAYNEQFF. As DNA, the CDR3 is TGTGCCAGCAGCGCGGAGGGACTAGCGGCCTACAATGAGCAGTTCTTC.

This clonotype was seen a handful of times. The genes are TRBV7-2 and TRBJ1-1; no clear D. Trimming left V 1 base short and J 3 bases short, with 12 bases between. CDR3 length: 15 residues. Germline values: CDR1 SGHTA, CDR2 FQGNSA. The CDR3, as DNA: TGTGCCAGCAGCTTAGACGGCAGGTGGGACACTGAAGCTTTCTTT. Translated: CASSLDGRWDTEAFF.

V gene TRBV29-1 combines with J gene TRBJ2-4; D perhaps matches TRBD2 (6 bases). Looked up from germline, CDR1 is SQVTM and CDR2 is ANQGSEA. The CDR3 runs 14 residues. Trimming stripped 4 bases from V and 8 bases from J, with 18 bases between. The CDR3 nucleotides read TGCAGCGTTGCACTGTACGCGACGGGGGACATTCAGTACTTC. It codes for CSVALYATGDIQYF.

This clonotype was recorded only once. The rearrangement uses TRBV7-9 and TRBJ2-1; D is possibly TRBD1 or TRBD2 (6 bases each). Germline CDR1 is SEHNR and CDR2 is FQNEAQ (reference sequence). The CDR3 consists of 14 residues. Deletions cut 10 bases from V and 12 bases from J, with 25 bases between. This chain's CDR3 is CAINWGARVDGQFF. DNA of the CDR3: TGTGCCATAAACTGGGGGGCCCGAGTTGATGGGCAGTTCTTC.

This sequence joins TRBV24-1 and TRBJ1-2, with D hard to call. The V end was cut by 3 bases, the J end by 0 bases, with 10 bases between. The germline gives CDR1 KGHDR, CDR2 SFDVKD. The CDR3 totals 15 residues. In nucleotides, the CDR3 is TGTGCCACCAGTGATCCCGGGCCCTCTAACTATGGCTACACCTTC. Encoded protein: CATSDPGPSNYGYTF.

The V gene is TRBV5-1, the J gene TRBJ2-5, with 8 bases identical to TRBD2. V dropped 5 bases and J dropped 4; count of bases not matched to a gene: 10. The germline gives CDR1 SGHRS, CDR2 YFSETQ. The CDR3 spans 15 residues. This chain's CDR3 is CASRTTGLEGETQYF. Written as DNA, the CDR3 is TGCGCCAGCAGAACTACGGGACTAGAGGGAGAGACCCAGTACTTC.

The rearrangement joins TRBV7-3 to TRBJ2-1; 16 bases agree with TRBD2. The CDR3 loop spans 17 amino acids. V lost 3 bases to trimming and J lost 9 bases; unmatched junction nucleotides: 8. Germline assignment: CDR1 SGHTA and CDR2 FQGTGA. Here the CDR3 DNA reads TGTGCCAGCAGCTTTCCGGGACTAGCGGGGGGGCTTTCTGAGCAGTTCTTC. It encodes CASSFPGLAGGLSEQFF. Full variable domain (outside the CDR3, taken from reference TRBV7-3 and TRBJ2-1): GAGVSQTPSNKVTEKGKYVELRCDPISGHTALYWYRQSLGQGPEFLIYFQGTGAADDSGLPNDRFFAVRPEGSVSTLKIQRTERGDSAVYLCASSFPGLAGGLSEQFFGPGTRLTVL.

This clonotype turned up a few times. CDR3 amino acids: CASAGYDRNYGYTF. CDR3 bases: TGTGCCAGCGCAGGGTACGACCGAAACTATGGCTACACCTTC. This chain connects TRBV7-2 to TRBJ1-2; weak D call: TRBD1 (5 bases). This CDR3 region has 14 residues. Between the trimmed V and J ends, which lost 8 bases and 2 bases, there was a span of 15 bases. Germline V gene lookup returns CDR1 SGHTA and CDR2 FQGNSA.

V is TRBV4-1 and J is TRBJ2-2; unclear D gene. Trimming removed 3 bases at V and 6 bases at J, with 11 bases between. The germline CDR1 and CDR2 sequences are MGHRA and YSYEKL. The CDR3 extends over 14 amino acids. CDR3 in amino acids: CASSHSGIPGELFF. The CDR3 bases are TGCGCCAGCAGCCACTCTGGGATACCCGGGGAGCTGTTTTTT.

This clonotype was detected only a few times. The V and J genes are TRBV20-1 and TRBJ2-3; 10 nucleotides align to TRBD2. Unmatched junction bases numbered 14, after V lost 5 bases and J lost 9 bases. The CDR3 covers 15 residues. Germline-derived CDR1 and CDR2 are DFQATT and SNEGSKA (reference sequence). The CDR3 DNA reads TGCAGTGCTGGGGGGACTAGCGCACCCCGGGGGACGCAGTATTTT. Translating gives CSAGGTSAPRGTQYF.

This chain joins TRBV7-2 and TRBJ2-1; 11 nucleotides agree with TRBD2. V trimming: 2 bases; J trimming: 3 bases; junction bases outside the gene matches: 3. The CDR3 runs 16 residues. Germline V gene sequence: CDR1 SGHTA, CDR2 FQGNSA. CDR3 region: CASSLTSGGNYNEQFF. The CDR3 region has the DNA TGTGCCAGCAGCTTAACTAGCGGGGGTAACTACAATGAGCAGTTCTTC.